This T cell receptor beta chain is drawn from a study of beta chain features in type 1 diabetes (dated by TCRdb to 2016 to 2019). Turning to the overall study: Patients and healthy donors did not differ in mean age, gender distribution, total cell number or subset yield. Across all samples, fewer than 130 million sorted cells were examined, and cell number per subset correlated strongly with RNA yield. Whereas all 30 or so donors provided naive and central memory subsets, regulatory and stem cell-like memory subsets were isolated from just 8 patients and about 8 healthy donors. The study compared TCRB repertoires of sorted circulating CD4+ T cell subsets between recently diagnosed type 1 diabetes patients and matched healthy donors.

The full study reports these points: PCR might favor shorter templates, but patient and control samples were amplified and corrected together, so any skew would affect both groups equally. A moderate but significant shortening of TCRB CDR3 length was observed in type 1 diabetes patients in all four CD4+ subsets. Sequencing cDNA rather than genomic DNA could over-represent highly expressing activated cells, although activation and CD3 levels did not differ between groups. The naive, central memory and regulatory TCRB repertoires appeared to resemble one another more closely among patients than among healthy donors. Because small numbers of individuals were included in the HLA sub-analyses, any influence of HLA type on TCRB rearrangement was left unresolved. At VDJ recombination sites, type 1 diabetes patients had fewer insertions and more deleted nucleotides, which implies abnormalities in thymic rearrangement.

From each donor, a single peripheral blood sample of approximately 110 mL on average was drawn into heparinised tubes. Naive, central memory, regulatory and stem cell-like memory CD4+ T cells were sorted on a BD FACSAria II using a panel including CD45RO, CCR7, CD25, CD127, CD95 and CD27. A purity above 95% was achieved for all sorted populations. PBMCs were isolated right away by Lymphoprep density gradient centrifugation and were stained directly, without culture. So that batch effects would be minimized, each experiment stained and sorted samples in pairs, pairing one healthy donor with one patient. The junction shows trimming of 3 bases on V and 0 bases on J, plus 14 bases between the germline ends. The germline V gene specifies MDHEN as CDR1 and SYDVKM as CDR2. From its cysteine to its phenylalanine, the CDR3 spans 16 amino acids. The sequence is cut down to CDR3 DNA, 48 bases in frame from base 1.

The High Capacity cDNA Reverse Transcription Kit was used to reverse transcribe all of the isolated RNA, meaning that expressed TCRB transcripts were what got sequenced. Deep immunoSEQ sequencing was performed on naive, central memory and regulatory T cell samples, with an average of around 3.4 million total reads per sample. Sorted cells were lysed in RLT buffer and RNA was extracted with DNase-treated RNeasy Micro or Mini kits, depending on cell number. Each cell subset was processed separately to prevent cross-contamination, with patient and healthy donor samples processed together. The immunoSEQ multiplex PCR was used to amplify TCRB sequences from cDNA, yielding 87-bp fragments that span the CDR3 region. Sequencing of the amplicons was done on the Illumina HiSeq platform. Per the source publication's procedure: Synthetic template baselines were used to correct PCR bias computationally, reads within Hamming distance 2 were collapsed together, and singletons that could not be merged were discarded. Reads were aligned against IMGT to assign V, D and J genes, CDR3 length and insertions or deletions at six rearrangement sites. Clonotype counts were normalized to sorted cell number within each subset before computing true diversity and Gini coefficients with the tcR R package. The overlap coefficient, calculated on TCRB nucleotide sequences, was used to quantify repertoire sharing. As a proxy for the pre-selection repertoire, out-of-frame TCRB sequences from naive cells were analyzed. Not all clones reach the TCRdb copy of this immuneACCESS table, which keeps in-frame sequences only. Checked studies attribute under half of the gap to unresolved V genes and leave the rest unexplained. The V and J calls and clone size are taken from that table; D and trimming were inferred from the DNA. The sample table contains 250,000 to 350,000 clones; only one count was recorded for roughly 13% of them. Jointly, the top ten make up around 0.016% of the sample.

About this clone: The antigen it recognizes is unknown. No base quality values were provided; no much bigger clone lies one nucleotide off.

The sample taken for sequencing was naive CD4+ T cells from blood. What the cell subset or site label conveys for this sample: true naive CD4+ T cells. This TCR derives from a man younger than 40 with type 1 diabetes. The chain is assembled from TRBV28 and TRBJ1-1; matching of 6 bases hints at TRBD1 as the D gene. DNA sequence: TGTGCCAGCAGTTTGGGTGGGGGCCAGATGAACACTGAAGCTTTCTTT. This yields the protein CASSLGGGQMNTEAFF.